The 3 T cell receptor beta chains below come from one sample, sequenced in a study of human T cells and chemical hapten exposure. TCRdb re-derived calls from the RACE reads in MiXCR, one entry per CDR3 protein. The sample lists about 380,000 distinct CDR3 sequences, 4.5% to 5.5% occurring once. Time point: pre-sensitization, week 0. The sample's treatment: therapeutic diphenylcyclopropenone sensitization with weekly scalp DPC. The source was whole blood, collected in connection with sensitization to the hapten diphenylcyclopropenone (DPC). These receptors originate from a woman aged 45 to 65 with alopecia areata. Some clones in this sample may be carry-over from other donors' samples.

This clonotype has a count of ten or more. This chain uses TRBV7-9 with TRBJ1-1; 7 nucleotides align to TRBD1. CDR3 size: 12 residues. The germline gives CDR1 SEHNR, CDR2 FQNEAQ (reference sequence). V trimming: 5 bases; J trimming: 11 bases; junction bases outside the gene matches: 8. This CDR3 is CASSRRDSGAFF. The CDR3, as DNA: TGTGCCAGCAGCCGCAGGGACAGTGGCGCTTTCTTT.

This clonotype was recorded a few times. The rearrangement links TRBV7-2 to TRBJ1-2; D is unresolved. This CDR3 has 17 residues. CDR1 and CDR2 from the germline V gene are SGHTA and FQGNSA. Deletions cut 1 base from V and 3 bases from J, with 18 bases between. CDR3 bases: TGTGCCAGCAGCTTAGTCGGGCAGGCCCAACGTTACTATGGCTACACCTTC. Encoded protein: CASSLVGQAQRYYGYTF.

This clonotype was observed a few times. The V gene is TRBV20-1, the J gene TRBJ2-5; TRBD2 matches 10 bases. The CDR3 is made up of 15 amino acids. Germline trimming cut 6 bases from V and 2 bases from J; bases unmatched to any gene: 9. The germline gives CDR1 DFQATT, CDR2 SNEGSKA (reference sequence). The CDR3 DNA reads as TGCAGTGCCCTCCGCCCGACTAGCGGGCAAGAGACCCAGTACTTC. Its translation is CSALRPTSGQETQYF.